This paragraph reports one T cell receptor (beta chain). TCRdb re-called the 5' RACE reads and shows each CDR3 protein once, DNA omitted. Its table lists 150,000 or so distinct CDR3 sequences. This sample stems from a study of monozygotic twins with inflammatory bowel disease. Germline CDR1 SGHVS, CDR2 FNYEAQ. This CDR3 is built from 15 residues. This chain links TRBV7-6 with TRBJ2-7; TCRdb names TRBD1, which stays unverified in the absence of DNA. Sequencing used blood. The TCR was taken from a human donor with ulcerative colitis or Crohn's disease, or a healthy co-twin of an affected twin (not recorded which). CDR3 amino acids: CASSPGTRIFYEQYF.